Listed below are T cell receptor beta chains from one sample, sequenced in a study of shared clonotypes between healthy human individuals. Clones were sequenced by immunoSEQ multiplex PCR, and TCRdb holds only the in-frame ones, with some missing. The sample yields millions of clones, over 85% seen once. Sequences were obtained from naive CD4+ T cells sorted from blood. These receptors all stem from a man aged 18 to 29 in good health. The CDR3 runs from the conserved cysteine through the conserved F or W. A D gene is named only where the DNA matches it firmly. Clone sizes are given selectively: once, few, many, or a class where the clone is expanded.

size	D	V	J	CDR3
.	.	TRBV18	TRBJ1-5	CASSPEAGVGNQPQHF
.	.	TRBV15	TRBJ1-4	CATSRSGLQLFF
.	TRBD1	TRBV28	TRBJ1-5	CASRGGQGRNQPQHF
.	TRBD2	TRBV7-2	TRBJ2-4	CASSSMEAGRNIQYF
.	TRBD1	TRBV18	TRBJ2-7	CASSRPGQGGYEQYF
.	TRBD2	TRBV10-3	TRBJ2-1	CAISESGLAGYNEQFF
once	TRBD2	TRBV2	TRBJ2-1	CASSGLAGASEQFF
.	.	TRBV7-9	TRBJ1-6	CATTIPGRPNSPLHF
.	TRBD2	TRBV14	TRBJ2-1	CASSPVSGRAGEQFF
.	.	TRBV19	TRBJ2-5	CASRGGVLRETQYF
few	TRBD1	TRBV10-1	TRBJ1-1	CASSETGVNTEAFF
.	.	TRBV18	TRBJ1-4	CASSPVEWSEKLFF
.	.	TRBV9	TRBJ1-5	CASSGRTAVCQPQHF
.	.	TRBV30	TRBJ2-7	CAWKPRGYEQYF
once	.	TRBV5-8	TRBJ1-5	CASSLGWNQPQHF
.	.	TRBV5-1	TRBJ2-7	CASSLGTEDPYEQYF
.	.	TRBV5-5	TRBJ2-7	CASSLDGAGEQYF
.	TRBD2	TRBV5-8	TRBJ2-3	CASSLEGLAGGNTQYF
few	.	TRBV27	TRBJ1-5	CASSFNNQPQHF
.	.	TRBV11-1	TRBJ2-5	CASSRSGGREETQYF
.	TRBD1	TRBV27	TRBJ2-7	CASSLTTGYSYEQYF
.	.	TRBV7-3	TRBJ2-1	CASSPNADRTGRGGEQFF
.	TRBD2	TRBV6-5	TRBJ2-7	CASSGAGVVNEQYF
.	TRBD2	TRBV19	TRBJ2-3	CASSIASGGVTDTQYF
.	.	TRBV6-1	TRBJ1-5	CASTGTGNQPQHF
.	.	TRBV10-3	TRBJ2-7	CATRLAGVSYEQYF
.	.	TRBV5-4	TRBJ2-5	CASSLGQIQETQYF
.	.	TRBV19	TRBJ2-4	CASSIRAFFLAKNIQYF
.	.	TRBV10-2	TRBJ2-6	CASSETPRGGANVLTF
once	.	TRBV5-6	TRBJ1-6	CASSRGKDIYNSPLHF
.	TRBD1	TRBV2	TRBJ2-5	CASRETRQGQETQYF
.	TRBD1	TRBV28	TRBJ1-1	CASISTGGARNTEAFF
.	.	TRBV4-2	TRBJ2-7	CASSQDGRVQYF
.	.	TRBV6-5	TRBJ2-3	CASSYSAGTDTQYF
once	.	TRBV6-5	TRBJ2-1	CASRRQRQQFF
.	TRBD1	TRBV4-1	TRBJ1-1	CASSHPLLTGVNTEAFF
.	.	TRBV7-3	TRBJ2-2	CASSLQPGSTGELFF
.	.	TRBV5-1	TRBJ1-2	CASSGSGTTIYGYTF
once	.	TRBV2	TRBJ1-5	CASSPFGPETYSNQPQHF
.	TRBD2	TRBV7-9	TRBJ2-1	CASRGLAYNEQFF
.	TRBD1	TRBV6-1	TRBJ1-5	CASSDSQGAPGQPQHF
.	.	TRBV27	TRBJ2-7	CASSLSRIGVGEQYF
.	TRBD1	TRBV5-1	TRBJ1-2	CASSPGTGGSHYGYTF
.	TRBD1	TRBV6-1	TRBJ2-6	CASNDRAPSVLTF
.	.	TRBV18	TRBJ2-1	CASSKVDEQFF
.	.	TRBV29-1	TRBJ2-3	CSARGGADTQYF
.	TRBD1	TRBV11-2	TRBJ2-3	CASSLTGATDTQYF
.	.	TRBV21-1	TRBJ2-5	CASRGQPQETQYF